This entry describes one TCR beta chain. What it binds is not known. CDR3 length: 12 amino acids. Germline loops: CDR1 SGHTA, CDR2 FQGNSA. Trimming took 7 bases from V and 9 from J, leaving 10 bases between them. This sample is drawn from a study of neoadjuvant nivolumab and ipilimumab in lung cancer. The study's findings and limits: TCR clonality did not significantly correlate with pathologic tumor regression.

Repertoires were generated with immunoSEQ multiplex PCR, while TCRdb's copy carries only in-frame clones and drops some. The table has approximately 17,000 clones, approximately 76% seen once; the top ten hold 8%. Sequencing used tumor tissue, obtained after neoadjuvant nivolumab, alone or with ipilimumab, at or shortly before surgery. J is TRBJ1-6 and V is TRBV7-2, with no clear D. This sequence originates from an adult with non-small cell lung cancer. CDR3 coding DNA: TGTGCCAGCACGGGTAGGGCTTCACCCCTCCACTTT. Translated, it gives CASTGRASPLHF.